What follows is one T cell receptor (beta chain) and its context. Its specificity is unknown. The sample comes from a study of somatic mutations in cytotoxic T cells in rheumatoid arthritis. Findings of the study overall: Multiple comparisons were not accounted for in the slight TRBV07 underrepresentation seen in rheumatoid arthritis patients.

Profiling relied on immunoSEQ multiplex PCR, and the TCRdb table lists in-frame clones only, not all of them. The sample consists of around 15,000 clones, over 70% of them appearing once. Germline V gives CDR1 SGHTA, CDR2 FQGTGA. J was trimmed by 5 bases and V by 0 bases; bases with no gene match: 6. The CDR3 covers 15 residues. The rearrangement uses TRBV7-3 and TRBJ2-5; 7 bases line up with TRBD1. Input material: CD8+ T cells sorted from blood. The receptor comes from an adult with rheumatoid arthritis. In DNA, the CDR3 is TGTGCCAGCAGCTTAACTGCAGGGGGACGGGAGACCCAGTACTTC. It codes for CASSLTAGGRETQYF.